The clone carrying this T cell receptor (beta chain) was seen ten or more times. The antigen is not known. This entry comes from a study of blood T cells in healthy people across ages. Study-wide results and caveats: Fewer expanded clones and more diversity marked long-lived versus aged donors.

From germline, CDR1 is SGHRS and CDR2 YFSETQ. This CDR3 has 16 residues. The V gene lost 4 bases and the J gene lost 0 bases, with 14 bases spanning the gap. Alongside a J-beta primer mix, a sample-barcoded 5' primer served in a second PCR lasting about 7 to 11 cycles. MiXCR, run by TCRdb on the 5' RACE reads, gives a single entry per CDR3 protein. The data hold 650,000 or so distinct CDR3 sequences, with roughly half observed a single time. The chain employs TRBV5-1 and TRBJ2-1, with D possibly matching TRBD2 (5 bases). The origin of this receptor is an elderly woman in good health. The sequencing input was blood. CDR3 coding DNA: TGCGCCAGCAGCCGTTTAGCGTCAAGCTCCTACAATGAGCAGTTCTTC. Its protein is CASSRLASSSYNEQFF.